This T cell receptor beta chain comes out of a study of T cell repertoires in cytomegalovirus infection. This clonotype turned up a few times. Its antigen is not known. TCRdb passed the reads through MiXCR, listing each CDR3 protein once. The top ten hold roughly 70% of the sample, which has approximately 89,000 distinct CDR3 sequences, about 31% seen once. CDR1 and CDR2 from the germline V gene are LNHDA and SQIVND (reference sequence). This CDR3 region has 12 residues. The sequence was collected from a human donor in good health (CMV status not recorded). Some clones in this sample may be carry-over from other donors' samples. V gene TRBV19 combines with J gene TRBJ1-1; D remains unclear. Sequencing was performed on CD8+ T cells from cultured PBMCs, taken from culture after CMV antigen stimulation. The CDR3 sequence is CASLWSTTEAFF. For the CDR3, the DNA is TGTGCAAGCTTATGGAGTACCACTGAAGCTTTCTTT.